What follows are 9 T cell receptor beta chains derived from one specimen sequenced in a study of shared clonotypes between healthy human individuals. This table comes from immunoSEQ multiplex PCR, and its TCRdb copy is limited to in-frame clones, with some not included. The sample lists about 87,000 clones, around half occurring once. Material: PBMCs. The receptors derive from a woman in her thirties or forties in good health. Some clones in this sample may be carry-over from other donors' samples.

For this clone: Just one base apart from a much larger clone, this may be a read error. The chain uses TRBV28 and TRBJ1-5; D remains ambiguous. The V end was cut by 6 bases, the J end by 1 base, with 4 bases between. From germline, CDR1 is MDHEN and CDR2 SYDVKM. The CDR3 contains 12 residues. This chain's CDR3 is CASSRSNQPQHF. Written as DNA, the CDR3 is TGTGCCAGCAGCAGGAGCAATCAGCCCCAGCATTTT.

Note on this clone: A far larger clone is only one base removed, so a read error is likely. The V call is TRBV19, the J call TRBJ2-5; 8 bases are a match to TRBD2. The V gene's germline CDR1 is LNHDA and CDR2 SQIVND (reference sequence). This CDR3 contains 15 residues. Written as DNA, the CDR3 is TGTGTCAGTAGTAGTACTAGCGGCGTCCAAGAGACCCAGTACTTC. This translates into CVSSSTSGVQETQYF.

This clone was observed many times. The chain has TRBV7-6 and TRBJ2-4; 10 nucleotides line up with TRBD1. The CDR3 spans 21 residues. Germline trimming cut 4 bases from V and 0 bases from J; bases unmatched to any gene: 18. Looked up from germline, CDR1 is SGHVS and CDR2 is FNYEAQ. Written as DNA, the CDR3 is TGTGCCAGCAGCTCGGACCTTCGGGGACAGGGGAGGATATTAGCCAAAAACATTCAGTACTTC. Translation: CASSSDLRGQGRILAKNIQYF.

This clone was observed many times. This chain links TRBV7-2 with TRBJ2-7, with TRBD2 matching over 13 bases. CDR3 size: 15 residues. With V trimmed by 5 bases and J by 9 bases, 10 bases remained unmatched. The germline CDR1 and CDR2 sequences are SGHTA and FQGNSA. The CDR3 protein is CASSSQWTSGRGQYF. CDR3 sequence (DNA): TGTGCCAGCAGCAGCCAGTGGACTAGCGGGAGAGGGCAGTACTTC.

The genes are TRBV28 and TRBJ2-7, with a tentative D call TRBD2 (5 bases). TRBJ2-4 matches the DNA end more closely, so the J call is doubtful. The CDR3 runs to 13 residues. The germline CDR1 and CDR2 sequences are MDHEN and SYDVKM. The CDR3 nucleotides read TGTGCCAGCAGACTAGGGATCCTAAACATTCAGTACTTC. Its translation: CASRLGILNIQYF.

This clone showed up many times. The J gene is TRBJ2-5, the V gene TRBV7-9; the D gene is possibly TRBD1 (5 bases). The CDR3 covers 15 residues. From germline, CDR1 is SEHNR and CDR2 FQNEAQ (reference sequence). V lost 5 bases and J lost 2, with 15 bases in between. The DNA for the CDR3 is TGTGCCAGCAGCCCTGTGGGCAGGGTGCAAGAGACCCAGTACTTC. The encoded protein is CASSPVGRVQETQYF.

Remarks on this clone: This likely stems from a read error, as it lies one base from a far larger clone. V is TRBV4-1 and J is TRBJ2-2; 7 bases map to TRBD2. The CDR3 runs 16 residues. In germline, CDR1 is MGHRA, CDR2 YSYEKL. V shed 4 bases and J 5 bases; nucleotides not matched to a gene: 10. Written as DNA, the CDR3 is TGCGCCAGCAGCCTTGGGAGGGCCGGGCGGACCGGGGAGCTGTTTTTT. Translating it yields CASSLGRAGRTGELFF.

This clone was detected many times. The chain uses TRBV19 and TRBJ1-4, with D possibly TRBD1 on 5 matching bases. This CDR3 contains 15 residues. CDR1 LNHDA and CDR2 SQIVND come from the germline V gene (reference sequence). Trimming pared 4 bases from V and 7 bases from J, leaving 16 bases between. Here the CDR3 reads CASSTSGGIGEKLFF. The CDR3 nucleotides read TGTGCCAGTAGTACCTCCGGGGGGATCGGTGAAAAACTGTTTTTT. The full variable domain, with the rest looked up from reference TRBV19 and TRBJ1-4, is DGGITQSPKYLFRKEGQNVTLSCEQNLNHDAMYWYRQDPGQGLRLIYYSQIVNDFQKGDIAEGYSVSREKKESFPLTVTSAQKNPTAFYLCASSTSGGIGEKLFFGSGTQLSVL.

The chain employs TRBV5-5 and TRBJ1-3; TRBD1 might be the D (6 bases). V was shortened by 6 bases and J by 2 bases, with 9 bases between the two germline ends. CDR3 length equals 13 residues. CDR1 and CDR2 from the germline V gene are SGHKS and YYEKEE (reference sequence). The CDR3 nucleotides are TGTGCCAGCACCACAGGGACTGGAAACACCATATATTTT. It encodes CASTTGTGNTIYF.